These 16 T cell receptor beta chains originate from one sample sequenced in a study of identical twins. TCRdb called the 5' RACE reads again in MiXCR, with one record for every CDR3 protein. The repertoire holds about 240,000 distinct CDR3 sequences, with about 10% as singletons. Sequencing used memory T cells sorted from blood. All receptors come from a man aged 45 to 65 in good health.

This clonotype was counted ten times or more. This chain connects TRBV12-3 or TRBV12-4 to TRBJ2-2, with 8 bases identical to TRBD2. There are 16 residues in the CDR3. V shed 2 bases and J 1 base; nucleotides not matched to a gene: 3. The DNA of the CDR3 is TGTGCCAGCAGTTTATTCGCGGGGGGGAACACCGGGGAGCTGTTTTTT. Its protein product is CASSLFAGGNTGELFF.

This clonotype was recorded many times. The chain combines TRBV20-1 with TRBJ2-7, with D hard to call. The CDR3 length is 15 residues. V dropped 3 bases and J dropped 2 bases, with 17 bases sitting between them. Germline assignment: CDR1 DFQATT and CDR2 SNEGSKA (reference sequence). CDR3 nucleotide sequence: TGCAGTGCTAGTGGCCCCAGTGGCAGAACCTACGAGCAGTACTTC. Translated: CSASGPSGRTYEQYF.

This clonotype has at least ten counts. This rearrangement joins TRBV7-3 to TRBJ2-1; the D is unclear. The V end was cut by 5 bases, the J end by 8 bases, with 7 bases between. The CDR3 loop spans 11 amino acids. Per germline, CDR1 SGHTA and CDR2 FQGTGA. This CDR3 reads CASSLDHEQFF. In DNA form, the CDR3 reads TGTGCCAGCAGCCTTGATCATGAGCAGTTCTTC.

There are a few counts of this clonotype. This rearrangement joins TRBV2 to TRBJ1-2, with D maybe TRBD1 (6 bases). The CDR3 runs 13 residues. The V end lost 7 bases, the J end lost 4 bases, and 13 bases lay between the germline ends. From germline, CDR1 is SNHLY and CDR2 FYNNEI. The CDR3, as DNA: TGTGCCAGCAACGTACAGGGATTCTATGGCTACACCTTC. Translated: CASNVQGFYGYTF.

V and J are TRBV9 and TRBJ2-7; 9 bases line up with TRBD1. The V segment lost 4 bases and the J segment 3 bases; nucleotides outside the gene matches: 5. The CDR3 extends over 14 amino acids. Germline CDR1 and CDR2: SGDLS and YYNGEE. The CDR3 reads CASSPSTGGYEQYF. The CDR3 nucleotides are TGTGCCAGCAGCCCCTCGACAGGGGGCTACGAGCAGTACTTC.

This clonotype occurred many times. V is TRBV9 and J is TRBJ2-6, with D perhaps matching TRBD2 (5 bases). With 4 bases removed from V and 4 bases from J, the gap between germline ends came to 24 bases. Germline CDR1 and CDR2: SGDLS and YYNGEE. The CDR3 extends over 19 amino acids. The CDR3 sequence is CASSLTIAVGETGANVLTF. The CDR3 DNA reads as TGTGCCAGCAGCCTCACGATTGCGGTGGGAGAGACCGGGGCCAACGTCCTGACTTTC.

This clonotype was seen a handful of times. This CDR3 reads CASSDLAGAYEQYF. The CDR3 DNA reads as TGTGCCAGCAGCGATCTAGCGGGGGCTTACGAGCAGTACTTC. This chain uses TRBV27 with TRBJ2-7; 10 bases line up with TRBD2. The germline CDR1 and CDR2 sequences are MNHEY and SMNVEV (reference sequence). V shed 6 bases and J 4 bases; nucleotides not matched to a gene: 6. This CDR3 has 14 amino acids.

This clonotype was seen repeatedly, ten times or more. The V and J genes are TRBV7-9 and TRBJ1-1; D unresolved. The CDR3 runs to 12 residues. From germline, CDR1 is SEHNR and CDR2 FQNEAQ (reference sequence). V lost 5 bases and J 8 bases, leaving 12 bases between the germline ends. The CDR3 loop reads CASSQSGPEAFF. In nucleotides, the CDR3 is TGTGCCAGCAGCCAGTCGGGTCCGGAAGCTTTCTTT. Combining the CDR3 with reference TRBV7-9 and TRBJ1-1 gives the whole variable domain DTGVSQNPRHKITKRGQNVTFRCDPISEHNRLYWYRQTLGQGPEFLTYFQNEAQLEKSRLLSDRFSAERPKGSFSTLEIQRTEQGDSAMYLCASSQSGPEAFFGQGTRLTVV.

This clonotype was seen more than once but under ten times. The chain employs TRBV7-3 and TRBJ1-1; TRBD1 might be the D (5 bases). Germline V lookup: CDR1 SGHTA, CDR2 FQGTGA. Trimming removed 3 bases from V and 1 base from J, with 12 bases in between. The CDR3 spans 15 residues. The CDR3 reads CASSFGGTQNTEAFF. CDR3 DNA sequence: TGTGCCAGCAGCTTTGGGGGGACTCAGAACACTGAAGCTTTCTTT.

This clonotype was detected many times. The genes are TRBV7-9 and TRBJ1-5; D unresolved. The germline gives CDR1 SEHNR, CDR2 FQNEAQ (reference sequence). With 8 bases removed from V and 5 bases from J, the gap between germline ends came to 13 bases. The length of the CDR3 is 13 residues. The CDR3, as DNA: TGTGCCAGCGGAGCGGGGAGGTATCAGCCCCAGCATTTT. Protein sequence: CASGAGRYQPQHF.

This clonotype occurred many times. The chain recombines TRBV20-1 with TRBJ2-1, with 7 positions matching TRBD2. This CDR3 has 15 residues. Losses at the gene ends were 3 bases for V and 2 bases for J; bases not matched to a gene: 7. Germline V lookup: CDR1 DFQATT, CDR2 SNEGSKA (reference sequence). The CDR3 loop is CSARASGRAYNEQFF. The CDR3 DNA reads as TGCAGTGCTAGGGCGAGTGGGAGGGCCTACAATGAGCAGTTCTTC.

This clonotype was counted many times. This chain uses TRBV5-5 with TRBJ2-7; D perhaps matches TRBD1 (5 bases). The V gene's germline CDR1 is SGHKS and CDR2 YYEKEE (reference sequence). V was shortened by 1 base and J by 3 bases, with 20 bases between the two germline ends. The CDR3 runs 17 residues. CDR3 amino acids: CASSLKAVKWTNYEQYF. In DNA form, the CDR3 reads TGTGCCAGCAGCTTGAAGGCGGTGAAGTGGACAAACTACGAGCAGTACTTC.

This clonotype has ten or more counts. V gene TRBV7-2 combines with J gene TRBJ2-3, with 9 bases identical to TRBD1. V lost 3 bases to trimming and J lost 4 bases; unmatched junction nucleotides: 5. Germline CDR1 reads SGHTA; CDR2 reads FQGNSA. CDR3 length: 15 amino acids. The DNA of the CDR3 is TGTGCCAGCAGCTTCGGGACAGGGAGGTCAGATACGCAGTATTTT. It yields the protein CASSFGTGRSDTQYF.

As concerns this clonotype: No DNA is shown, since the ends of the CDR3 on it are uncertain; the CDR3 is the one TCRdb lists. This chain uses TRBV20-1 with TRBJ2-7; TRBD1, the table's D call, lacks a check against the DNA. Germline loops: CDR1 DFQATT, CDR2 SNEGSKA (reference sequence). The CDR3 length is 13 residues, termini included. The CDR3 loop is CSADFRGGYEQYF.

The V and J genes are TRBV29-1 and TRBJ2-7; no definite D call. Germline V gene sequence: CDR1 SQVTM, CDR2 ANQGSEA. There are 12 residues in the CDR3. The V and J ends lost 4 bases and 5 bases respectively, with 12 bases between them. For the CDR3, the DNA is TGCAGCGTTGTAAGGCACCACAACGAGCAGTACTTC. Its protein is CSVVRHHNEQYF.

The gene calls are TRBV15 and TRBJ2-1, with TRBD2 identical over 8 bases. There are 15 residues in the CDR3. Looked up from germline, CDR1 is LNHNV and CDR2 is YYDKDF (reference sequence). After removal of 3 bases from V and 6 bases from J, the junction contained 7 bases not matched to a gene. The DNA of the CDR3 is TGTGCCACCAGCAGGAGCGGGAGTAGGGGCAATGAGCAGTTCTTC. As protein: CATSRSGSRGNEQFF. The variable domain in full, with the rest retrieved from reference TRBV15 and TRBJ2-1, is DAMVIQNPRYQVTQFGKPVTLSCSQTLNHNVMYWYQQKSSQAPKLLFHYYDKDFNNEADTPDNFQSRRPNTSFCFLDIRSPGLGDTAMYLCATSRSGSRGNEQFFGPGTRLTVL.